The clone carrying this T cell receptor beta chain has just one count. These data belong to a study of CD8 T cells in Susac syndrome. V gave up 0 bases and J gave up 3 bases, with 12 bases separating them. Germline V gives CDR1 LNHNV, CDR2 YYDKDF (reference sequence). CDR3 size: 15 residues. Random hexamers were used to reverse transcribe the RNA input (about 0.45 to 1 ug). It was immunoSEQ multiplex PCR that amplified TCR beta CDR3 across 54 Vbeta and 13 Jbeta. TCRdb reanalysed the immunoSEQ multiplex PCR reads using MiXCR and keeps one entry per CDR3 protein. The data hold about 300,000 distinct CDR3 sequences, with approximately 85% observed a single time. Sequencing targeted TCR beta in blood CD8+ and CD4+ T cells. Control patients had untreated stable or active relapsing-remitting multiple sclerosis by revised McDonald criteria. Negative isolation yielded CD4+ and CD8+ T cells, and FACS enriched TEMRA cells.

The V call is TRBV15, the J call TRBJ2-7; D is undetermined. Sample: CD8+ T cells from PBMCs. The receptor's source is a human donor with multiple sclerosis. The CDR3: CATSRDPNVNYEQYF. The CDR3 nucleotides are TGTGCCACCAGCAGAGATCCGAACGTCAACTACGAGCAGTACTTC.